This is a list of T cell receptor beta chains from one sample in a study of response to subunit inactivated influenza vaccine. Each CDR3 protein gets one entry after TCRdb re-called the RT-PCR reads with MiXCR. The table includes around 580,000 distinct CDR3 sequences, approximately 12% detected once. Sequenced here: PBMCs from blood, sampled on the day of vaccination. The receptors were sampled from a man in his fifties who received an inactivated influenza vaccine. CDR3s include the opening cysteine and the closing phenylalanine or tryptophan. Fields, in order: V gene, D gene, clone size, J gene, CDR3 DNA, CDR3 protein. The D gene is left open where the match is weak. A clone size is listed for some rows: how often the clone was seen (once, few, many), or a class if it is expanded.

v_call: TRBV28; d_call: TRBD2; clone_size: few; j_call: TRBJ2-5; cdr3_nt: TGTGCCACCCTCTTTAGCGGGGAGACCCAGTACTTC; cdr3_aa: CATLFSGETQYF
v_call: TRBV7-3; d_call: TRBD2; clone_size: few; j_call: TRBJ2-1; cdr3_nt: TGTGCCAGCAGCCCAAATGGCCGGGAGGGCGCCTACAATGAGCAGTTCTTC; cdr3_aa: CASSPNGREGAYNEQFF
v_call: TRBV20-1; d_call: NA; clone_size: many; j_call: TRBJ2-7; cdr3_nt: TGCAGTGTAACAGGGAACTCCTACGAGCAGTACTTC; cdr3_aa: CSVTGNSYEQYF
v_call: TRBV12-3/TRBV12-4; d_call: NA; clone_size: NA; j_call: TRBJ2-7; cdr3_nt: TGTGCCAGCAGCACTACTAGGGAGAGTGAGCAGTACTTC; cdr3_aa: CASSTTRESEQYF
v_call: TRBV5-6; d_call: TRBD2; clone_size: few; j_call: TRBJ2-7; cdr3_nt: TGTGCCAGCAGCGAAACCGGCGGTCTAGCGGGCTACGAGCAGTACTTC; cdr3_aa: CASSETGGLAGYEQYF
v_call: TRBV3-1; d_call: NA; clone_size: NA; j_call: TRBJ2-7; cdr3_nt: TGTGCCAGCAGCCAACAGGGGGGGCGGGGAGAGCAGTACTTC; cdr3_aa: CASSQQGGRGEQYF
v_call: TRBV27; d_call: NA; clone_size: NA; j_call: TRBJ2-7; cdr3_nt: TGTGCCAGCAGTTTATCTCTATTTAACGAGCAGTACTTC; cdr3_aa: CASSLSLFNEQYF
v_call: TRBV7-9; d_call: NA; clone_size: few; j_call: TRBJ2-5; cdr3_nt: TGTGCCAGCAGCTCCCATGACCGGGAAGTGGAGACCCAGTACTTC; cdr3_aa: CASSSHDREVETQYF
v_call: TRBV11-2; d_call: NA; clone_size: few; j_call: TRBJ2-3; cdr3_nt: TGTGCCAGCAGCTTAGATCCGGCGGGGAGCACAGATACGCAGTATTTT; cdr3_aa: CASSLDPAGSTDTQYF
v_call: TRBV9; d_call: TRBD1; clone_size: NA; j_call: TRBJ2-3; cdr3_nt: TGTGCCAGCAGCGGGACCACAGGGGGTCGGACAGATACGCAGTATTTT; cdr3_aa: CASSGTTGGRTDTQYF
v_call: TRBV5-1; d_call: NA; clone_size: many; j_call: TRBJ2-2; cdr3_nt: TGCGCCAGCAGCTTGGGGCAGGACACCGGGGAGCTGTTTTTT; cdr3_aa: CASSLGQDTGELFF
v_call: TRBV6-1; d_call: NA; clone_size: few; j_call: TRBJ1-5; cdr3_nt: TGTGCCAGCAGTGCACAGGGTAGCAATCAGCCCCAGCATTTT; cdr3_aa: CASSAQGSNQPQHF
v_call: TRBV28; d_call: NA; clone_size: NA; j_call: TRBJ2-1; cdr3_nt: TGTGCCAGCTCCCCCGTGGGAGTAAGGATCAATGAGCAGTTCTTC; cdr3_aa: CASSPVGVRINEQFF
v_call: TRBV20-1; d_call: TRBD2; clone_size: NA; j_call: TRBJ2-2; cdr3_nt: TGCAGTGCTAGAGATCCGGGCCTAGCGGGAGTTCGGGGCGGGGAGCTGTTTTTT; cdr3_aa: CSARDPGLAGVRGGELFF
v_call: TRBV5-1; d_call: NA; clone_size: few; j_call: TRBJ2-5; cdr3_nt: TGCGCCAGCAGCTGGAGGGGGCAGATGCATGAGACCCAGTACTTC; cdr3_aa: CASSWRGQMHETQYF
v_call: TRBV20-1; d_call: NA; clone_size: NA; j_call: TRBJ1-5; cdr3_nt: TGCAGTGCTAGGAAGGGACCCGCGGAGTATCAGCCCCAGCATTTT; cdr3_aa: CSARKGPAEYQPQHF
v_call: TRBV10-3; d_call: TRBD2; clone_size: few; j_call: TRBJ2-3; cdr3_nt: TGTGCCATCAGTGAGTGGCTACTAGCGGGGGGGGCAGATACGCAGTATTTT; cdr3_aa: CAISEWLLAGGADTQYF
v_call: TRBV14; d_call: TRBD1; clone_size: few; j_call: TRBJ1-4; cdr3_nt: TGTGCCAGCAGCCAGACAGGGGGACTTGAAAAACTGTTTTTT; cdr3_aa: CASSQTGGLEKLFF
v_call: TRBV7-9; d_call: NA; clone_size: few; j_call: TRBJ2-7; cdr3_nt: TGTGCCAGCAGCCGTGGCAGTCGGGCCTCATCCTACGAGCAGTACTTC; cdr3_aa: CASSRGSRASSYEQYF
v_call: TRBV12-3/TRBV12-4; d_call: NA; clone_size: NA; j_call: TRBJ1-5; cdr3_nt: TGTGCCAGCTGTTCCGCGAGGTTCGGGCCCCAGCATTTT; cdr3_aa: CASCSARFGPQHF
v_call: TRBV7-9; d_call: NA; clone_size: few; j_call: TRBJ2-1; cdr3_nt: TGTGCCAGCCGGGAGGGGGCCCGGGCAAATGAGCAGTTCTTC; cdr3_aa: CASREGARANEQFF
v_call: TRBV20-1; d_call: TRBD2; clone_size: few; j_call: TRBJ2-3; cdr3_nt: TGCAGTGCTAGATCCCTGGGCGGGGGGGCCCTAATTCAAAGCACAGATACGCAGTATTTT; cdr3_aa: CSARSLGGGALIQSTDTQYF
v_call: TRBV4-1; d_call: TRBD2; clone_size: few; j_call: TRBJ2-1; cdr3_nt: TGCGCCAGCAGCCAATCGCAAGCGGGGGGCCCCAACAATGAGCAGTTCTTC; cdr3_aa: CASSQSQAGGPNNEQFF
v_call: TRBV27; d_call: NA; clone_size: NA; j_call: TRBJ2-2; cdr3_nt: TGTGCCAGCCGATTCGTAGGGATTGGGGAGCTGTTTTTT; cdr3_aa: CASRFVGIGELFF
v_call: TRBV20-1; d_call: NA; clone_size: few; j_call: TRBJ2-1; cdr3_nt: TGCAGTGCTAATTGGGGTGAGGATGAGCAGTTCTTC; cdr3_aa: CSANWGEDEQFF
v_call: TRBV4-2; d_call: NA; clone_size: few; j_call: TRBJ2-6; cdr3_nt: TGTGCCAGCAGCCAAGAGAAGGTAGGAAGGGCCAACGTCCTGACTTTC; cdr3_aa: CASSQEKVGRANVLTF
v_call: TRBV4-1; d_call: TRBD2; clone_size: NA; j_call: TRBJ2-5; cdr3_nt: TGCGCCAGCAGCCCCTGGGGGGGAACCCAGTACTTC; cdr3_aa: CASSPWGGTQYF
v_call: TRBV11-2; d_call: NA; clone_size: few; j_call: TRBJ2-3; cdr3_nt: TGTGCCAGCAGCTTAGAAGAATGGCGAGAGGGCACGCAGTATTTT; cdr3_aa: CASSLEEWREGTQYF
v_call: TRBV12-3/TRBV12-4; d_call: NA; clone_size: many; j_call: TRBJ1-5; cdr3_nt: TGTGCCAGCAGTTTGGGTGAGGCCCAGCATTTT; cdr3_aa: CASSLGEAQHF
v_call: TRBV27; d_call: NA; clone_size: NA; j_call: TRBJ1-2; cdr3_nt: TGTGCCAGCAGCCCCCGACAGTTCCCTGGCTACACCTTC; cdr3_aa: CASSPRQFPGYTF
v_call: TRBV4-1; d_call: TRBD1; clone_size: few; j_call: TRBJ2-1; cdr3_nt: TGCGCCAGCAGCGAGGGACAGATACACCCCAATGAGCAGTTCTTC; cdr3_aa: CASSEGQIHPNEQFF
v_call: TRBV5-5; d_call: TRBD1; clone_size: NA; j_call: TRBJ1-6; cdr3_nt: TGTGCCAGCAGCTTGGCCAGCAGGGGGAATTCACCCCTCCACTTT; cdr3_aa: CASSLASRGNSPLHF
v_call: TRBV5-1; d_call: TRBD2; clone_size: NA; j_call: TRBJ2-1; cdr3_nt: TGCGCCAGCGCCTTAATGGGGGGGGACAATGAGCAGTTCTTC; cdr3_aa: CASALMGGDNEQFF
v_call: TRBV20-1; d_call: NA; clone_size: few; j_call: TRBJ1-6; cdr3_nt: TGCAGTGCTAGAGATTCGAGGGTTTCACCCCTCCACTTT; cdr3_aa: CSARDSRVSPLHF
v_call: TRBV29-1; d_call: TRBD2; clone_size: many; j_call: TRBJ2-1; cdr3_nt: TGCAGCGTTTCCGCAGCGGGAGGTCGGAGTGAGCAGTTCTTC; cdr3_aa: CSVSAAGGRSEQFF
v_call: TRBV5-1; d_call: NA; clone_size: NA; j_call: TRBJ1-6; cdr3_nt: TGCGCCAGCAGCTCTGACGCCTATTCACCCCTCCACTTT; cdr3_aa: CASSSDAYSPLHF
v_call: TRBV12-3/TRBV12-4; d_call: NA; clone_size: few; j_call: TRBJ2-5; cdr3_nt: TGTGCCAGCAGCTTCGTTGGGGGAGAAGAGACCCAGTACTTC; cdr3_aa: CASSFVGGEETQYF
v_call: TRBV12-3/TRBV12-4; d_call: TRBD1; clone_size: few; j_call: TRBJ1-2; cdr3_nt: TGTGCCAGCAGATCGGACAGGGACTATGGCTACACCTTC; cdr3_aa: CASRSDRDYGYTF
v_call: TRBV5-1; d_call: TRBD2; clone_size: few; j_call: TRBJ2-1; cdr3_nt: TGCGCCAGCAGCTCCCTAGCGGGGGCCGGAGATGAGCAGTTCTTC; cdr3_aa: CASSSLAGAGDEQFF
v_call: TRBV9; d_call: TRBD2; clone_size: NA; j_call: TRBJ2-5; cdr3_nt: TGTGCCAGCAGCCCACATCGACTAGCGGGAGGGCCGGAGACCCAGTACTTC; cdr3_aa: CASSPHRLAGGPETQYF
v_call: TRBV7-3; d_call: TRBD2; clone_size: NA; j_call: TRBJ2-7; cdr3_nt: TGTGCCAGCAGCTTAGACGCCAGCGGGAGAAGTGAGCGGTACTTC; cdr3_aa: CASSLDASGRSERYF
v_call: TRBV5-1; d_call: NA; clone_size: NA; j_call: TRBJ1-1; cdr3_nt: TGCGCCAGCAGTGAGGGAACGAGAGGTGCGAACACTGAAGCTTTCTTT; cdr3_aa: CASSEGTRGANTEAFF
v_call: TRBV5-1; d_call: NA; clone_size: many; j_call: TRBJ2-5; cdr3_nt: TGCGCCAGCAGCTTGCAACCGGCTCAACAAGAGACCCAGTACTTC; cdr3_aa: CASSLQPAQQETQYF
v_call: TRBV6-5; d_call: NA; clone_size: NA; j_call: TRBJ2-3; cdr3_nt: TGTGCCAGCAGTTACGGGCTAGCTGCAGATACGCAGTATTTT; cdr3_aa: CASSYGLAADTQYF
v_call: TRBV12-3/TRBV12-4; d_call: NA; clone_size: NA; j_call: TRBJ1-3; cdr3_nt: TGTGCCAGCAGTTCCCAAATCACGGACACCATATATTTT; cdr3_aa: CASSSQITDTIYF
v_call: TRBV20-1; d_call: NA; clone_size: few; j_call: TRBJ2-3; cdr3_nt: TGCAGTGCTCAAAGTGGGAGCGTTGGCACAGATACGCAGTATTTT; cdr3_aa: CSAQSGSVGTDTQYF
v_call: TRBV7-9; d_call: NA; clone_size: many; j_call: TRBJ1-6; cdr3_nt: TGTGCCAGCAGCTTAATGGGGCAGGGATCACCCCTCCACTTT; cdr3_aa: CASSLMGQGSPLHF
v_call: TRBV12-3/TRBV12-4; d_call: NA; clone_size: NA; j_call: TRBJ2-1; cdr3_nt: TGTGCCAGCATCCCATTAAGGGGGGGATCGGGTGAGCAGTTCTTC; cdr3_aa: CASIPLRGGSGEQFF
v_call: TRBV6-2/TRBV6-3; d_call: NA; clone_size: few; j_call: TRBJ2-1; cdr3_nt: TGTGCCAGCAGTGGCCCTAGGAGCGGCTCCTACAATGAGCAGTTCTTC; cdr3_aa: CASSGPRSGSYNEQFF
v_call: TRBV19; d_call: TRBD1; clone_size: few; j_call: TRBJ1-5; cdr3_nt: TGTGCCAGTAGTATCGGGGACAGGACACAGCCCCAGCATTTT; cdr3_aa: CASSIGDRTQPQHF
v_call: TRBV5-1; d_call: NA; clone_size: many; j_call: TRBJ2-7; cdr3_nt: TGCGCCAGCAGCTTGGAAGTGGACACCCCCTACGAGCAGTACTTC; cdr3_aa: CASSLEVDTPYEQYF